This T cell receptor beta chain derives from a study of vaccination and CD4 T cells after COVID-19. CD4+ T cells that had been cultured provided DNA sequenced with the Oncomine TCR Beta short-read assay. Investigators obtained genomic DNA by extraction from cultured CD4+ T cells. Each CDR3 protein gets one entry after TCRdb re-called the PCR reads with MiXCR. The sample records more than 15,000 distinct CDR3 sequences, roughly 46% being singletons. This sample's treatment: approximately 9-day PBMC culture with coronavirus spike peptide pools or control peptides (ViraFEST assay). T cells were expanded with peptide pools, and expanded clonotypes were identified by TCR sequencing. After culture for around ten days, isolation of CD4+ T cells was performed by negative selection. As for this clonotype: Antigen unknown.

General study points: Analysis of convalescent patients found that 304 of 307 vaccine-specific clones were spike mono-reactive.

The input for sequencing was CD4+ T cells from blood, cultured in vitro, taken before SARS-CoV-2 vaccination. This TCR derives from a human donor who had recovered from COVID-19.

The DNA for the CDR3 is TGTGCCAGCTCGCGCTCCAACAACGCCTACGAGCAGTACTTC. Residues: CASSRSNNAYEQYF. This sequence joins TRBV18 and TRBJ2-7, with no clear D. The CDR3 extends over 14 amino acids. Trimming pared 6 bases from V and 2 bases from J, leaving 14 bases between. Germline CDR1 KGHSH, CDR2 LQKENI.